A selection of T cell receptor beta chains follows, all from one sample in a study of graft-versus-host responses after intestinal transplantation. Antigen specificity for these receptors is unknown. Data came from immunoSEQ multiplex PCR; TCRdb stores just in-frame clones and leaves some out. Found here are tens of thousands of clones, roughly 92% of them singletons; the top ten hold roughly 0.31%. The starting material was unstimulated CD4+ T cells sorted from spleen or lymph node cells, obtained before intestinal transplant. The receptors shown here come from a human donor who received an intestinal transplant. CDR3s include the opening cysteine and the closing phenylalanine or tryptophan. D genes are given only for firm matches. Clone size is shown for a subset of rows, as once, few, many or a class of expanded clone.

V gene	clone size	D gene	J gene	CDR3 DNA	CDR3 protein
TRBV2	NA	TRBD1	TRBJ2-5	TGTGCCAGCAGTGTGGACAGGGGGCAATCCCAGTACTTC	CASSVDRGQSQYF
TRBV11-3	NA	NA	TRBJ2-5	TGTGCCAGCAGTTTATCTGGGAGTGGAGAGACCCAGTACTTC	CASSLSGSGETQYF
TRBV19	NA	NA	TRBJ2-2	TGTGCCAGTAGTATTTACACCGGGGAGCTGTTTTTT	CASSIYTGELFF
TRBV29-1	NA	NA	TRBJ2-7	TGCAGCGTTGTCGGGGCCTACGAGCAGTACTTC	CSVVGAYEQYF
TRBV11-2	NA	TRBD1	TRBJ1-6	TGTGCCAGCAGCTTGACAGGGGGGGGTTCACCCCTCCACTTT	CASSLTGGGSPLHF
TRBV5-1	NA	NA	TRBJ1-1	TGCGCCAGCAGCTTACAGGCCTTGGGCACTGAAGCTTTCTTT	CASSLQALGTEAFF
TRBV7-2	NA	NA	TRBJ1-2	TGTGCCAGCAGCTTAGAGGTGGCTTTTGGCTACACCTTC	CASSLEVAFGYTF
TRBV19	NA	NA	TRBJ2-2	TGTGCCAGTAGTATAGGCCGCCTTAGGGGACTCACCGGGGAGCTGTTTTTT	CASSIGRLRGLTGELFF
TRBV5-1	NA	TRBD2	TRBJ2-1	TGCGCCAGCAGCTTGGGGCTAGCGGGAAAAAACACTGAGCAGTTCTTC	CASSLGLAGKNTEQFF
TRBV4-1	NA	NA	TRBJ1-2	TGCGCCAGCAGCCAGTCCAGAGTGGGTATGAGCTACACCTTC	CASSQSRVGMSYTF
TRBV18	NA	NA	TRBJ1-2	TGTGCCAGCTCACCAAGCCTCGCAGGGGAAGACTATGGCTACACCTTC	CASSPSLAGEDYGYTF
TRBV5-5	NA	TRBD1	TRBJ2-7	TGTGCCAGCAGCTTGGCGCAGGGGGCGCATCTCGAGCAGTACTTC	CASSLAQGAHLEQYF
TRBV6-6	NA	NA	TRBJ2-3	TGTGCCAGCAGTTACTCGAGAGCAGATACGCAGTATTTT	CASSYSRADTQYF
TRBV7-2	few	NA	TRBJ2-3	TGTGCCAGCAGCCTAGACTATCCACGAGCGTATACGCAGTATTTT	CASSLDYPRAYTQYF
TRBV7-3	NA	NA	TRBJ2-6	TGTGCCAGCAGCCCCGCAGGGGCCAACGTCCTGACTTTC	CASSPAGANVLTF
TRBV5-1	NA	NA	TRBJ1-4	TGCGCCAGCAGCTTGGCGAGGGCAGGGAATGAAAAACTGTTTTTT	CASSLARAGNEKLFF
TRBV7-9	NA	NA	TRBJ2-3	TGTGCCAGCAGCTTCAGGACTCTAGTAGATCTTAGCACAGATACGCAGTATTTT	CASSFRTLVDLSTDTQYF
TRBV7-9	NA	NA	TRBJ2-1	TGTGCCAGCAGTAACCTCCTGGATGAGCAGTTCTTC	CASSNLLDEQFF
TRBV9	once	NA	TRBJ1-2	TGTGCCAGCAGCGTAGTACAGGGCCCCCTGGGCTACACCTTC	CASSVVQGPLGYTF
TRBV15	NA	NA	TRBJ2-2	TGTGCCACCAGCAGAGGTTCCAACACCGGGGAGCTGTTTTTT	CATSRGSNTGELFF
TRBV7-9	NA	TRBD1	TRBJ1-1	TGTGCCAGCAGCTCCGGGACAGGGAGCCCTGAAGCTTTCTTT	CASSSGTGSPEAFF
TRBV9	NA	NA	TRBJ1-3	TGTGCCAGCAGTTTACAGGGATTTTCACCCTCTGGAAACACCATATATTTT	CASSLQGFSPSGNTIYF
TRBV5-1	NA	NA	TRBJ2-1	TGCGCCAGCAGCTTTTCTCGAGTTTGGGATGAGCAGTTCTTC	CASSFSRVWDEQFF
TRBV2	NA	NA	TRBJ2-2	TGTGCCAGCACCCTCTTAGGGGAACCCACCGGGGAGCTGTTTTTT	CASTLLGEPTGELFF
TRBV5-1	once	NA	TRBJ2-1	TGCGCCAGCAGCCCGGACGGACGAGATGAGCAGTTCTTC	CASSPDGRDEQFF
TRBV25-1	NA	NA	TRBJ2-2	TGTGCCAGCAGACCCGCCCTAACCGGGGAGCTGTTTTTT	CASRPALTGELFF
TRBV10-1	once	TRBD2	TRBJ2-7	TGCGCCAGCAGCCAAGGACTAGCGGGAGGCCCTCTCTACGAGCAGTACTTC	CASSQGLAGGPLYEQYF
TRBV7-9	NA	NA	TRBJ2-2	TGTGCCAGCAGCTCGACGGCTATGATGAACACCGGGGAGCTGTTTTTT	CASSSTAMMNTGELFF
TRBV6-6	NA	NA	TRBJ2-5	TGTGCCAGCAGTCCTACCAAGGTGTTGGAGACCCAGTACTTC	CASSPTKVLETQYF
TRBV9	NA	NA	TRBJ2-7	TGTGCCAGCAGCGTAGCGGGTAGGCTCGGCGAGCAGTACTTC	CASSVAGRLGEQYF
TRBV18	NA	TRBD1	TRBJ1-4	TGTGCCAGCTCACTGGGACAGGGCCGTAATGAAAAACTGTTTTTT	CASSLGQGRNEKLFF
TRBV28	NA	TRBD1	TRBJ2-1	TGTGCCAGCAGTTTTGGGGGGACAGGCTACAATGAGCAGTTCTTC	CASSFGGTGYNEQFF
TRBV5-1	NA	NA	TRBJ1-5	TGCGCCAGCAGCCCCACAGGTATGAGCAATCAGCCCCAGCATTTT	CASSPTGMSNQPQHF
TRBV27	once	NA	TRBJ2-3	TGTGCCAGCAGTTTACAAACAGGGTTGGGCACAGATACGCAGTATTTT	CASSLQTGLGTDTQYF
TRBV7-2	NA	TRBD2	TRBJ2-2	TGTGCCAGCAGCCCACGACTAGCGCGGTGGACCGGGGAGCTGTTTTTT	CASSPRLARWTGELFF
TRBV11-2	once	NA	TRBJ2-7	TGTGCCAGCAGCTTTGCGATCTCCCGAGGAGAGCAGTACTTC	CASSFAISRGEQYF
TRBV29-1	once	TRBD2	TRBJ2-3	TGCAGCGTTTCAGCGGGAGGGGGTCGAGGGATTACGACAGATACGCAGTATTTT	CSVSAGGGRGITTDTQYF
TRBV5-6	NA	TRBD1	TRBJ2-2	TGTGCCAGCAGCTTTGGGACAGAGGTGTTTTTT	CASSFGTEVFF
TRBV5-4	NA	NA	TRBJ1-2	TGTGCCAGCACCCTGGGAGGGGACTATGGCTACACCTTC	CASTLGGDYGYTF
TRBV4-2	NA	TRBD1	TRBJ2-3	TGTGCCAGCAGCCAAGAATGGGGACAGGGGGGGGCAGATACGCAGTATTTT	CASSQEWGQGGADTQYF
TRBV30	NA	TRBD2	TRBJ2-1	TGTGCCTGGAGGGGGAAGCGGGAGAGTCCCTACAATGAGCAGTTCTTC	CAWRGKRESPYNEQFF
TRBV6-5	few	NA	TRBJ2-2	TGTGCCAGCAGTTACTCGGCGGACCTCACCGGGGAGCTGTTTTTT	CASSYSADLTGELFF
TRBV28	NA	NA	TRBJ1-5	TGTGCCAGCAGTCCCGGCCGGGACTCCCGGGGGAATCAGCCCCAGCATTTT	CASSPGRDSRGNQPQHF
TRBV5-1	NA	NA	TRBJ2-7	TGCGCCAGCAGCTTGGTGGCCGACACTTACGAGCAGTACTTC	CASSLVADTYEQYF
TRBV6-1	NA	TRBD2	TRBJ2-7	TGTGCCAGCAGTGGTAGATTTAGCGGGGGCGGCTACGAGCAGTACTTC	CASSGRFSGGGYEQYF